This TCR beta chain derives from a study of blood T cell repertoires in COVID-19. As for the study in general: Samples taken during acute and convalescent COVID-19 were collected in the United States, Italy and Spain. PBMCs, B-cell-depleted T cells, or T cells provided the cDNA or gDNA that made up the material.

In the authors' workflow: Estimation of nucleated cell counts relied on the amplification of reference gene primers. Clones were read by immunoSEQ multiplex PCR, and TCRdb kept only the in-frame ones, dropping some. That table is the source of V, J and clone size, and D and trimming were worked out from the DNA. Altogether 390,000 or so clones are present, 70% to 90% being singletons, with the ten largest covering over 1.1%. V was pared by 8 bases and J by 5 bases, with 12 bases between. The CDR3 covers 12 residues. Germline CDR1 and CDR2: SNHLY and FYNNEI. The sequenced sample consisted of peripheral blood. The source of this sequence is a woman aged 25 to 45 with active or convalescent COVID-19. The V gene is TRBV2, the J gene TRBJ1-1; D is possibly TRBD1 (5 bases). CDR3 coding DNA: TGTGCCAGCCCGGGGGTAGATACTGAAGCTTTCTTT. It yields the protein CASPGVDTEAFF.